This TCR beta chain was sequenced for a study of T-cell reconstitution after alpha-beta-depleted transplantation in children. Unique molecular identifiers were incorporated when the TCRbeta library was constructed. TCRdb redid the calling of the PCR reads with MiXCR, one entry per CDR3 protein. This table holds 640,000 or so distinct CDR3 sequences, roughly 15% found once. The germline CDR1 and CDR2 sequences are SGHDT and YYEEEE. Trimming took 0 bases from V and 4 from J, leaving 16 bases between them. The CDR3 is 16 amino acids. This TCR was sampled from a human donor who donated a stem cell graft to a child with acute myeloid leukemia. Here the sequenced sample was PBMCs from the stem cell graft donor, taken from the stem cell graft. The J gene is TRBJ1-2, the V gene TRBV5-6; maybe TRBD1 (5 bases). CDR3 amino acids: CASSLAVKGHAYGYTF. The CDR3, as DNA: TGTGCCAGCAGCTTGGCCGTGAAGGGGCACGCCTATGGCTACACCTTC.